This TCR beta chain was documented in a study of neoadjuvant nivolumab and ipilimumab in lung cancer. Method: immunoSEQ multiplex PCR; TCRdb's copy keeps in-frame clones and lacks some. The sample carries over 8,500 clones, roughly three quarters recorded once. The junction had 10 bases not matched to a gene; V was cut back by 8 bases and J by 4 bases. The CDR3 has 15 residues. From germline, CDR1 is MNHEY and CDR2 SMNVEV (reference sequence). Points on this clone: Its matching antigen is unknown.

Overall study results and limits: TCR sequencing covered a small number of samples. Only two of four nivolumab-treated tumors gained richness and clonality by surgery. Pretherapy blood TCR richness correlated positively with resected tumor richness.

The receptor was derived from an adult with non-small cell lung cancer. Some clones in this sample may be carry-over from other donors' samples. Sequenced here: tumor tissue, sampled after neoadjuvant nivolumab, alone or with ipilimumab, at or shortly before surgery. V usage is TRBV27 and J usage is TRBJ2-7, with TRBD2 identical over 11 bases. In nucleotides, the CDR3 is TGTGCCAGCGGGGTAGCGGGAGGGCCCGTATACGAGCAGTACTTC. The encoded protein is CASGVAGGPVYEQYF.